These 12 T cell receptor beta chains share one sample of origin, sequenced in a study of CD4 T cells in relation to SARS-CoV-2 and coronaviruses. Clones were sequenced by immunoSEQ multiplex PCR, and TCRdb holds only the in-frame ones, with some missing. The repertoire consists of roughly 45,000 clones, with roughly 82% occurring once and the leading ten covering about 1.5%. What these receptors recognize is not known. The sequencing sample was made of naive CD4+ T cells from PBMCs, cultured in vitro. Sample subset: naive CD4+ T cells isolated by negative enrichment. These receptors were obtained from an adult with COVID-19.

This clone was observed a few times. The chain employs TRBV30 and TRBJ1-6; 10 nucleotides agree with TRBD1. Trimming cost V 3 bases and J 8 bases; bases outside gene matches: 13. Germline lookup yields CDR1 GTSNPN and CDR2 SVGIG (reference sequence). CDR3 length equals 17 residues. The CDR3 loop reads CAWRLTDRGKFYSPLHF. In nucleotides, the CDR3 is TGTGCCTGGAGACTAACGGACAGGGGGAAATTCTATTCACCCCTCCACTTT.

This clone has only a few counts. The chain carries TRBV5-5 and TRBJ2-7, with D unclear. The CDR3 spans 12 residues. CDR1 SGHKS and CDR2 YYEKEE come from the germline V gene (reference sequence). The V and J ends lost 4 bases and 4 bases respectively, with 9 bases between them. CDR3 protein: CASSPQVYEQYF. CDR3 nucleotides: TGTGCCAGCAGCCCGCAGGTTTACGAGCAGTACTTC.

The chain links TRBV7-8 to TRBJ2-7, with D possibly being TRBD1 (6 bases). The CDR3 contains 15 residues. V lost 7 bases, J lost 0 bases, and 16 bases lay in between. Germline V gene sequence: CDR1 SGHVS, CDR2 FQNEAQ. CDR3 region: CASTTPQGPSYEQYF. The CDR3 DNA reads as TGTGCCAGCACGACCCCCCAGGGGCCCTCCTACGAGCAGTACTTC. The full variable domain, with the rest looked up from reference TRBV7-8 and TRBJ2-7, is GAGVSQSPRYKVAKRGQDVALRCDPISGHVSLFWYQQALGQGPEFLTYFQNEAQLDKSGLPSDRFFAERPEGSVSTLKIQRTQQEDSAVYLCASTTPQGPSYEQYFGPGTRLTVT.

The V and J genes are TRBV28 and TRBJ2-7; D possibly matches TRBD1 or TRBD2 (5 bases each). Trimming pared 6 bases from V and 4 bases from J, leaving 13 bases between. The CDR3 consists of 13 residues. Germline values: CDR1 MDHEN, CDR2 SYDVKM. The CDR3: CASRGEMGYEQYF. CDR3 nucleotide sequence: TGTGCCAGCAGGGGGGAAATGGGGTACGAGCAGTACTTC.

The chain employs TRBV11-2 and TRBJ1-1; D ambiguous. V lost 1 base and J 7 bases, leaving 10 bases between the germline ends. The CDR3 covers 13 residues. Germline CDR1 and CDR2: SGHAT and FQNNGV. The CDR3 DNA is TGTGCCAGCAGCTTAGCCGCGGGGATTGAAGCTTTCTTT. It specifies CASSLAAGIEAFF. Filled out from reference TRBV11-2 and TRBJ1-1, the complete variable domain reads EAGVAQSPRYKIIEKRQSVAFWCNPISGHATLYWYQQILGQGPKLLIQFQNNGVVDDSQLPKDRFSAERLKGVDSTLKIQPAKLEDSAVYLCASSLAAGIEAFFGQGTRLTVV.

This clone was seen only a few times. The chain couples TRBV18 to TRBJ2-7; 7 bases agree with TRBD1. The CDR3 runs to 15 residues. Germline CDR1 and CDR2: KGHSH and LQKENI. The V and J ends lost 3 bases and 3 bases, in that order; junction bases with no gene match: 8. CDR3 nucleotides: TGTGCCAGCTCACCGGTGACAGGGAAGAGCTACGAGCAGTACTTC. Its translation is CASSPVTGKSYEQYF.

The chain uses TRBV9 and TRBJ2-3; 13 bases line up with TRBD2. Looked up from germline, CDR1 is SGDLS and CDR2 is YYNGEE. This CDR3 comprises 17 residues. The V and J ends lost 3 bases and 2 bases, in that order; junction bases with no gene match: 6. In DNA, the CDR3 is TGTGCCAGCAGCGCCAGGGGACTAGCGGGACCCACAGATACGCAGTATTTT. As protein: CASSARGLAGPTDTQYF.

In its sample, this clone was seen a few times. This chain uses TRBV4-1 with TRBJ2-7, with D perhaps TRBD1 (6 bases). Trimming left V 0 bases short and J 2 bases short, with 14 bases between. CDR1 MGHRA and CDR2 YSYEKL come from the germline V gene. The CDR3 length is 16 residues. CDR3 coding DNA: TGCGCCAGCAGCCAAGATCTTGTAGAGGGGGCCTACGAGCAGTACTTC. Protein product: CASSQDLVEGAYEQYF.

This chain connects TRBV3-1 (or the pseudogene TRBV3-2) to TRBJ2-3, with D unresolved. CDR1 LGHDT and CDR2 YNNKEL come from the germline V gene (reference sequence). The CDR3 spans 11 residues. Trimming removed 7 bases from V and 4 bases from J, with 6 bases in between. The DNA of the CDR3 is TGTGCCAGCACTGGGGCAGATACGCAGTATTTT. Its translation: CASTGADTQYF.

The V and J genes are TRBV10-3 and TRBJ2-3; 8 nucleotides agree with TRBD1. CDR3 length equals 18 residues. CDR1 is ENHRY and CDR2 is SYGVKD in the germline V gene. The V gene end was trimmed by 10 bases and the J gene end by 2 bases; junction bases not matched to a gene: 20. In DNA form, the CDR3 reads TGTGCCACTCAAGGGGGGCAATCGGGACAGGTTTTCACAGATACGCAGTATTTT. This translates into CATQGGQSGQVFTDTQYF.

V gene TRBV5-6 combines with J gene TRBJ2-2; 9 bases align to TRBD1. The CDR3 runs to 13 residues. The V gene's germline CDR1 is SGHDT and CDR2 YYEEEE. The V segment lost 3 bases and the J segment 6 bases; nucleotides outside the gene matches: 0. CDR3 DNA: TGTGCCAGCAGCTGGGACAGGGCCGGGGAGCTGTTTTTT. It translates to CASSWDRAGELFF. The full variable domain, rest sourced from reference TRBV5-6 and TRBJ2-2, is DAGVTQSPTHLIKTRGQQVTLRCSPKSGHDTVSWYQQALGQGPQFIFQYYEEEERQRGNFPDRFSGHQFPNYSSELNVNALLLGDSALYLCASSWDRAGELFFGEGSRLTVL.

V is TRBV11-2 and J is TRBJ2-7; 9 bases match TRBD2. CDR1 is SGHAT, CDR2 FQNNGV, per germline. V gave up 6 bases and J gave up 1 base; unmatched junction bases: 7. The CDR3 consists of 15 residues. The chain's CDR3 is CASRQIAGASYEQYF. CDR3 DNA: TGTGCCAGCAGACAAATAGCGGGAGCATCCTACGAGCAGTACTTC. Filled out from reference TRBV11-2 and TRBJ2-7, the complete variable domain reads EAGVAQSPRYKIIEKRQSVAFWCNPISGHATLYWYQQILGQGPKLLIQFQNNGVVDDSQLPKDRFSAERLKGVDSTLKIQPAKLEDSAVYLCASRQIAGASYEQYFGPGTRLTVT.